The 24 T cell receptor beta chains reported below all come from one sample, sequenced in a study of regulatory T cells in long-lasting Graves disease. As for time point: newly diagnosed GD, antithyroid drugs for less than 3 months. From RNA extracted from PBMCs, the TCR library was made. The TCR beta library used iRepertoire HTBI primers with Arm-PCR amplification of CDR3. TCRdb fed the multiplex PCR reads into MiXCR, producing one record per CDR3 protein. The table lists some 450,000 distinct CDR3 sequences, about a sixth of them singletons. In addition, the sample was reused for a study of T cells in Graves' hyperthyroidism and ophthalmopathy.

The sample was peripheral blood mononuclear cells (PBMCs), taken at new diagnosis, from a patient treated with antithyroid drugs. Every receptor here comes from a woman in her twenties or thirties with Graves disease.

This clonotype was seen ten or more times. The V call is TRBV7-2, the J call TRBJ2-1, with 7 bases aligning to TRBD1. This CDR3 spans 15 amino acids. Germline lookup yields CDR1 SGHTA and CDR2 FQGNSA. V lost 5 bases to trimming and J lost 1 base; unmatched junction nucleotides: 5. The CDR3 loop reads CASSTYRGSYNEQFF. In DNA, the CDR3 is TGTGCCAGCAGCACCTACAGGGGATCCTACAATGAGCAGTTCTTC.

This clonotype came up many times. The CDR3 loop reads CASSLTRESYEQYF. DNA of the CDR3: TGTGCCAGCAGTTTAACCAGGGAAAGCTACGAGCAGTACTTC. The chain carries TRBV28 and TRBJ2-7; weak D call: TRBD1 (5 bases). The V end was cut by 2 bases, the J end by 3 bases, with 11 bases between. Germline V gene sequence: CDR1 MDHEN, CDR2 SYDVKM. The CDR3 extends over 14 amino acids.

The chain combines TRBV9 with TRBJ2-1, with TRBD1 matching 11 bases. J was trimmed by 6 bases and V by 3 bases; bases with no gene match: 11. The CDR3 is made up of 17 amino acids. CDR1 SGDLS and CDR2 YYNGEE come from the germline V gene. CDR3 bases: TGTGCCAGCAGCGAGCCCCTCCGGGACAGGGGGGGCAATGAGCAGTTCTTC. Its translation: CASSEPLRDRGGNEQFF.

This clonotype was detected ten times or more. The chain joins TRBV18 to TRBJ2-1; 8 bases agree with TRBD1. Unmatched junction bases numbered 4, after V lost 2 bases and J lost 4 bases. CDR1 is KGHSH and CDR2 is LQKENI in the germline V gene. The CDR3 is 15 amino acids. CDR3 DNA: TGTGCCAGCTCACCATTACAGGGGGGATACAATGAGCAGTTCTTC. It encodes CASSPLQGGYNEQFF.

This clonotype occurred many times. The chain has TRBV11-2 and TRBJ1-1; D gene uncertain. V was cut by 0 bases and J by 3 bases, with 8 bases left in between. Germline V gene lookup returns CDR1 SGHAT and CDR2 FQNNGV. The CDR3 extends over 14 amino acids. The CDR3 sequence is CASSLENKYTEAFF. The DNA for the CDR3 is TGTGCCAGCAGCTTAGAGAACAAGTACACTGAAGCTTTCTTT.

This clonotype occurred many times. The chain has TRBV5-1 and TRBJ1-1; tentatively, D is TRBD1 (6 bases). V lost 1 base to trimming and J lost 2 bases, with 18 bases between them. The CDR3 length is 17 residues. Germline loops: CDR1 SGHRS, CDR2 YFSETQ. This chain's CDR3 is CASSLFLTGKINTEAFF. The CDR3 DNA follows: TGCGCCAGCAGCTTGTTTCTAACAGGGAAAATTAACACTGAAGCTTTCTTT.

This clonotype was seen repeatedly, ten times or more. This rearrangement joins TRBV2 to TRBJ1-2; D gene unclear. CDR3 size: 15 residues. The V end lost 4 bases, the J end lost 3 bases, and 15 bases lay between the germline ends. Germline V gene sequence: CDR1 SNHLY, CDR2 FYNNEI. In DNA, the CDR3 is TGTGCCAGCAGTGTGACCAGCCCGTTGTACTATGGCTACACCTTC. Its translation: CASSVTSPLYYGYTF. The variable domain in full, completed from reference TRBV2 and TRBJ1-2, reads EPEVTQTPSHQVTQMGQEVILRCVPISNHLYFYWYRQILGQKVEFLVSFYNNEISEKSEIFDDQFSVERPDGSNFTLKIRSTKLEDSAMYFCASSVTSPLYYGYTFGSGTRLTVV.

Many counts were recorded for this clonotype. The CDR3 DNA is TGTGCCAGCAGCATGACCTTGGGGGGCTACGAGCAGTACTTC. Translated: CASSMTLGGYEQYF. The chain joins TRBV2 to TRBJ2-7; TRBD2 is a possible D gene (6 bases). The CDR3 spans 14 residues. V lost 6 bases and J lost 3, with 15 bases in between. Germline V gene sequence: CDR1 SNHLY, CDR2 FYNNEI.

This CDR3 is CASSLGPGSGELFF. CDR3 nucleotides: TGTGCCAGCAGCTTGGGGCCAGGGTCCGGGGAGCTGTTTTTT. The chain combines TRBV5-5 with TRBJ2-2, with D maybe TRBD1 (5 bases). The CDR3 is 14 amino acids. V lost 0 bases and J lost 6, with 9 bases in between. The germline V gene encodes CDR1 SGHKS and CDR2 YYEKEE (reference sequence).

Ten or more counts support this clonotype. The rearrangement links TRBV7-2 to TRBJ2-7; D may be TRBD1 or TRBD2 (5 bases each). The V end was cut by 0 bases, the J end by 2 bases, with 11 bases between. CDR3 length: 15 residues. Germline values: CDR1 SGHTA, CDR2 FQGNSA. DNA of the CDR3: TGTGCCAGCAGCTTAGCGGGGACGTTCACCTACGAGCAGTACTTC. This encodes CASSLAGTFTYEQYF.

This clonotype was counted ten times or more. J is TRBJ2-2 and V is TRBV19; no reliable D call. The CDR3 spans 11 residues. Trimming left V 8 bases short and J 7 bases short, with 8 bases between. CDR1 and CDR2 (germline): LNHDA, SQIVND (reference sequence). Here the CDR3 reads CASQSFGELFF. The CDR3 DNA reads TGTGCCAGTCAGTCCTTCGGGGAGCTGTTTTTT.

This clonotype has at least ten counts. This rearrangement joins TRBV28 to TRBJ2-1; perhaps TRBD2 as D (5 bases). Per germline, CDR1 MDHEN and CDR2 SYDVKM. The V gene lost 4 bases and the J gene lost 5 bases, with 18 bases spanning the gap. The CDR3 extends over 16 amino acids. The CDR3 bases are TGTGCCAGCAGTTCCTACTCGAGAGGAGGAGACAATGAGCAGTTCTTC. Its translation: CASSSYSRGGDNEQFF.

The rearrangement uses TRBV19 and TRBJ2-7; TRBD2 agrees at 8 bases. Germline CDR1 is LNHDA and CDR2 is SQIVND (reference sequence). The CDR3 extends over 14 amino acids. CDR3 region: CASGQGLAISEQYF. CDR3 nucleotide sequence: TGTGCTTCTGGTCAAGGACTAGCCATCTCCGAGCAGTACTTC. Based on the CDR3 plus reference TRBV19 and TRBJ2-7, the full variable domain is DGGITQSPKYLFRKEGQNVTLSCEQNLNHDAMYWYRQDPGQGLRLIYYSQIVNDFQKGDIAEGYSVSREKKESFPLTVTSAQKNPTAFYLCASGQGLAISEQYFGPGTRLTVT.

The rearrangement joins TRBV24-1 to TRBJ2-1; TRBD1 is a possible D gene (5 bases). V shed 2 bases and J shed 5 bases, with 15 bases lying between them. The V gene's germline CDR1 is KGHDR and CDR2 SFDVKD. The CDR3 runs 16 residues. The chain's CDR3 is CATSDWGQTGHNEQFF. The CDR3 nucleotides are TGTGCCACCAGTGATTGGGGCCAGACCGGACACAATGAGCAGTTCTTC.

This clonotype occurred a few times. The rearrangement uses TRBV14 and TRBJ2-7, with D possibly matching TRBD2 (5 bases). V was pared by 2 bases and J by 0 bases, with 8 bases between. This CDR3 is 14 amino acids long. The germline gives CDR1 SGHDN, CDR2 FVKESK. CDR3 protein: CASSQQRNSYEQYF. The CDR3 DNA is TGTGCCAGCAGCCAACAGCGGAACTCCTACGAGCAGTACTTC. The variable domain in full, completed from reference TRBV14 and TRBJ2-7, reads EAGVTQFPSHSVIEKGQTVTLRCDPISGHDNLYWYRRVMGKEIKFLLHFVKESKQDESGMPNNRFLAERTGGTYSTLKVQPAELEDSGVYFCASSQQRNSYEQYFGPGTRLTVT.

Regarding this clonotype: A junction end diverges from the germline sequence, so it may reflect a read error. The CDR3 DNA is TGCGCCAGCAGCTTGAACCAGGCAAACTATGGCTCCACCTTC. Translated: CASSLNQANYGSTF. V gene TRBV5-1 combines with J gene TRBJ1-2; no reliable D call. CDR3 size: 14 residues. In germline, CDR1 is SGHRS, CDR2 YFSETQ.

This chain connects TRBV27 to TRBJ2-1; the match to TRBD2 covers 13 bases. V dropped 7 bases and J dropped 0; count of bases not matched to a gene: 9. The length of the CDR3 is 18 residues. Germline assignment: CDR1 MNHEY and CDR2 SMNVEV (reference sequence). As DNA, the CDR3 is TGTGCCAGCACAAAACTAGCGGGAGGGGAAAGCTCCTACAATGAGCAGTTCTTC. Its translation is CASTKLAGGESSYNEQFF.

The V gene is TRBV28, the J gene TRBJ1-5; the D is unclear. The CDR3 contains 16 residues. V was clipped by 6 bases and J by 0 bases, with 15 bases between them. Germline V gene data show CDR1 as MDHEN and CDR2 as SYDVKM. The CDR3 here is CASRPLGTYSNQPQHF. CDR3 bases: TGTGCCAGCAGACCGCTCGGCACCTATAGCAATCAGCCCCAGCATTTT.

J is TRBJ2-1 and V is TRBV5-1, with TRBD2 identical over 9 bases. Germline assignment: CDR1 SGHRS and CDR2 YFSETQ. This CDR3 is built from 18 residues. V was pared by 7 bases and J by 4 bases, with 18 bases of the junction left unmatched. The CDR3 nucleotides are TGCGCCAGCTCAAATAGCGGGAGCGCCGGATGGGGGTACAATGAGCAGTTCTTC. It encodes CASSNSGSAGWGYNEQFF.

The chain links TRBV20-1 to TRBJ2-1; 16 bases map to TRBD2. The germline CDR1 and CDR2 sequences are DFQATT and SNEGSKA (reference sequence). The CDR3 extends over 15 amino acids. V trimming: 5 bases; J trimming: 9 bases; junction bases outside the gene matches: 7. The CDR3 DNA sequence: TGCAGTGCTTCGGGACTAGCGGGAGGGCGGGGTGAGCAGTTCTTC. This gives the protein CSASGLAGGRGEQFF.

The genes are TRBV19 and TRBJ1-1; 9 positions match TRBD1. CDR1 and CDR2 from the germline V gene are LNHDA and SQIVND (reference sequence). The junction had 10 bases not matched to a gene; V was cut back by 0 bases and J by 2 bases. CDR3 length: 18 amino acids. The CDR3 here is CASSIDKDRGNYNTEAFF. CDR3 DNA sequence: TGTGCCAGTAGTATAGACAAGGACAGGGGTAATTACAACACTGAAGCTTTCTTT.

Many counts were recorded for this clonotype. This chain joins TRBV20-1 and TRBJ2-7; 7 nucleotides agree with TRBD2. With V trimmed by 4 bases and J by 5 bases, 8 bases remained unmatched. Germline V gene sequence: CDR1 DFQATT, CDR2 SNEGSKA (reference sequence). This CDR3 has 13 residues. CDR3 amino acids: CSAKKTGGDEQYF. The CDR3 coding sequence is TGCAGTGCTAAGAAAACGGGAGGCGACGAGCAGTACTTC.

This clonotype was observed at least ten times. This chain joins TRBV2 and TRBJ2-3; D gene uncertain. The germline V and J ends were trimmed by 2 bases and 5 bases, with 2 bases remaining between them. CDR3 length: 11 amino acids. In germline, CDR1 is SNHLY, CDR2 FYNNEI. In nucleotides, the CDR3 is TGTGCCAGCAGTGAACAAGATACGCAGTATTTT. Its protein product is CASSEQDTQYF.

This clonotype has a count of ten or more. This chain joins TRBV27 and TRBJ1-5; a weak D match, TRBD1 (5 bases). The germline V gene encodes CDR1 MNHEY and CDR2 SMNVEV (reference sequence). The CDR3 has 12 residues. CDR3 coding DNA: TGTGTCACGGGGACGGGCAATCAGCCCCAGCATTTT. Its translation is CVTGTGNQPQHF.